The 16 T cell receptor beta chains below were found in one sample sequenced in a study of long-term antiretroviral therapy in people with HIV (dated 2022 in TCRdb). Sequencing of the TRB variable region was done with the immunoSEQ hsTCRB v3.0 assay at survey level resolution. TCRdb holds this immuneACCESS table with in-frame rearrangements only. Some clones are missing; in checked studies, unresolved V genes explain under half, and the rest has no known cause. The sample includes over 20,000 clones, with over 70% observed a single time. Roughly 5% of the sample is in the top ten clones. The specimen comprised unsorted PBMCs, sampled 3 years after starting antiretroviral therapy. The receptor set was obtained from a man aged 18-30 years with HIV.

The chain has TRBV10-3 and TRBJ2-1, with a weak D call TRBD2 (7 bases). Per the germline V gene, CDR1 is ENHRY and CDR2 is SYGVKD. This CDR3 is built from 16 residues. Trimming left V 6 bases short and J 4 bases short, with 19 bases between. The CDR3 DNA sequence: TGTGCCATCAGCACTACTCTGGGGGGGGCTTACAATGAGCAGTTCTTC. Its protein product is CAISTTLGGAYNEQFF.

The chain has TRBV10-1 and TRBJ2-3; 9 positions match TRBD2. V lost 2 bases to trimming and J lost 3 bases; unmatched junction nucleotides: 6. Germline CDR1 WNHNN, CDR2 SYGVQD (reference sequence). This CDR3 comprises 16 residues. As DNA, the CDR3 is TGCGCCAGCAGTGAGACGGCGGGGGGGGAAACAGATACGCAGTATTTT. Residues: CASSETAGGETDTQYF.

V and J are TRBV5-8 and TRBJ2-5; no definite D call. In germline, CDR1 is SGHTS, CDR2 YDEGEE. Deletions cut 1 base from V and 5 bases from J, with 15 bases between. The CDR3 loop spans 15 amino acids. This CDR3 is CASSLYKSLGETQYF. Here the CDR3 DNA reads TGTGCCAGCAGCTTGTATAAATCCCTCGGGGAGACCCAGTACTTC.

The rearrangement links TRBV28 to TRBJ1-6; weak D call: TRBD1 (6 bases). V lost 3 bases to trimming and J lost 0 bases, with 15 bases between them. The CDR3 sequence is 18 residues long. Germline V gene lookup returns CDR1 MDHEN and CDR2 SYDVKM. The CDR3 spells CASSLTGLTSSYNSPLHF. The CDR3 DNA sequence: TGTGCCAGCAGTTTGACAGGATTAACGAGCTCCTATAATTCACCCCTCCACTTT.

The J gene is TRBJ2-3, the V gene TRBV28, with 7 bases that match TRBD1. Germline CDR1 reads MDHEN; CDR2 reads SYDVKM. The V segment lost 6 bases and the J segment 1 base; nucleotides outside the gene matches: 7. This CDR3 region has 15 residues. CDR3 in DNA: TGTGCCAGCAGCCCACCCGACAGGGGCACAGATACGCAGTATTTT. This gives the protein CASSPPDRGTDTQYF. The full variable domain, completed using reference TRBV28 and TRBJ2-3, is DVKVTQSSRYLVKRTGEKVFLECVQDMDHENMFWYRQDPGLGLRLIYFSYDVKMKEKGDIPEGYSVSREKKERFSLILESASTNQTSMYLCASSPPDRGTDTQYFGPGTRLTVL.

This clone was found once. The chain employs TRBV6-1 and TRBJ2-1; no reliable D call. The CDR3 contains 12 residues. The germline gives CDR1 MNHNS, CDR2 SASEGT. V was trimmed by 1 base and J by 6 bases, leaving 4 bases between them. The CDR3 loop is CASSEVSNEQFF. DNA for the CDR3: TGTGCCAGCAGTGAAGTCAGCAATGAGCAGTTCTTC.

A few counts support this clone. The chain couples TRBV7-9 to TRBJ2-7; no clear D. Germline V lookup: CDR1 SEHNR, CDR2 FQNEAQ (reference sequence). Trimming took off 7 bases at V and 2 bases at J, with 15 bases between the two ends. There are 14 residues in the CDR3. The DNA for the CDR3 is TGTGCCAGCACCTCGGGCCTATCCCCCTACGAGCAGTACGTC. It encodes CASTSGLSPYEQYV.

The chain recombines TRBV5-6 with TRBJ2-7; possible D gene TRBD1, 5 bases. The CDR3 sequence is 8 residues long. From germline, CDR1 is SGHDT and CDR2 YYEEEE. The CDR3 DNA reads TGTGCCAGCAGCTGCAGGGTGGTC. Protein sequence: CASSCRVV.

The chain couples TRBV5-1 to TRBJ2-5, with 10 bases fitting TRBD1. V shed 4 bases, J shed 4 bases, and the junction held 7 bases outside the gene matches. This CDR3 is built from 15 residues. Germline V CDR1 and CDR2: SGHRS, YFSETQ. The CDR3 DNA reads TGCGCCAGCAGCCCCGGACAGGGGGTCTTAGAGACCCAGTACTTC. Amino acid sequence: CASSPGQGVLETQYF.

This chain joins TRBV27 and TRBJ2-1; D unresolved. The germline gives CDR1 MNHEY, CDR2 SMNVEV (reference sequence). V lost 0 bases, J lost 10 bases, and 7 bases lay in between. The length of the CDR3 is 12 residues. CDR3 nucleotides: TGTGCCAGCAGTTTATCTGGCCTCGAGCAGTTCTTC. Protein product: CASSLSGLEQFF.

The chain combines TRBV18 with TRBJ1-1; D perhaps matches TRBD1 (6 bases). Trimming cost V 3 bases and J 7 bases, with 9 bases left between them. This CDR3 has 12 residues. Germline V gives CDR1 KGHSH, CDR2 LQKENI. The CDR3 loop is CASSPGQFEAFF. DNA of the CDR3: TGTGCCAGCTCACCCGGACAGTTTGAAGCTTTCTTT. The whole variable domain, remainder taken from reference TRBV18 and TRBJ1-1, is NAGVMQNPRHLVRRRGQEARLRCSPMKGHSHVYWYRQLPEEGLKFMVYLQKENIIDESGMPKERFSAEFPKEGPSILRIQQVVRGDSAAYFCASSPGQFEAFFGQGTRLTVV.

The chain is built from TRBV13 and TRBJ1-1; D unresolved. CDR1 is PRHDT, CDR2 FYEKMQ, per germline (reference sequence). V was shortened by 5 bases and J by 6 bases, with 10 bases between the two germline ends. This CDR3 comprises 12 residues. The CDR3 DNA reads as TGTGCCAGCAGCATCCCCGGAGCTGAAGCTTTCTTT. Amino acid sequence: CASSIPGAEAFF.

V usage is TRBV29-1 and J usage is TRBJ1-1; D remains ambiguous. The germline V and J ends were trimmed by 0 bases and 8 bases, with 10 bases remaining between them. Germline V gene data show CDR1 as SQVTM and CDR2 as ANQGSEA. This CDR3 is built from 12 residues. CDR3 nucleotide sequence: TGCAGCGTTGAAGAGATAGCGGCAGAAGCTTTCTTT. Translating it yields CSVEEIAAEAFF.

The rearrangement links TRBV6-6 to TRBJ1-1; D is uncertain. V lost 6 bases and J 0 bases, leaving 11 bases between the germline ends. The CDR3 has 14 residues. The germline V gene encodes CDR1 MNHNY and CDR2 SVGAGI (reference sequence). The CDR3 DNA reads TGTGCCAGCAGAGCCTCAGTTATGAACACTGAAGCTTTCTTT. It specifies CASRASVMNTEAFF.

The V and J genes are TRBV6-1 and TRBJ1-2; no clear D gene. CDR1 is MNHNS and CDR2 is SASEGT in the germline V gene. The CDR3 runs 13 residues. V was cut by 7 bases and J by 7 bases, with 16 bases left in between. The CDR3 coding sequence is TGTGCCAGCACCCGATGGGCTGGGTCTGGCTACACCTTC. The encoded protein is CASTRWAGSGYTF.

The rearrangement joins TRBV7-8 to TRBJ2-3; D may be TRBD2 (7 bases). Per the germline V gene, CDR1 is SGHVS and CDR2 is FQNEAQ. Trimming removed 6 bases from V and 0 bases from J, with 13 bases in between. The CDR3 covers 15 residues. The CDR3, as DNA: TGTGCCAGCAGTCCACGGGGGGCTAGCACAGATACGCAGTATTTT. It specifies CASSPRGASTDTQYF.